This TCR beta chain was sequenced in a study of vaccination and CD4 T cells after COVID-19. Study details: From HCoV-229E, HCoV-OC43, HCoV-NL63 and SARS-CoV-2, overlapping spike peptides were used to stimulate the cells.

Trimming took off 3 bases at V and 4 bases at J, with 6 bases between the two ends. Germline CDR1 reads MRHNA; CDR2 reads SNTAGT. CDR3 length equals 13 residues. Sequencing of DNA taken from cultured CD4+ T cells relied on the Oncomine TCR Beta short-read assay. The authors extracted genomic DNA from cultured CD4+ T cells. TCRdb reprocessed the PCR reads via MiXCR and lists one record per CDR3 protein. Among 9,500 to 15,000 distinct CDR3 sequences listed, approximately 50% were seen once. Treatment here: roughly nine-day PBMC culture with coronavirus spike peptide pools or control peptides (ViraFEST assay). Turning to this clonotype: Its antigen is unknown.

This TCR was sampled from a human donor who had recovered from COVID-19. The sequenced sample was CD4+ T cells from blood, cultured in vitro. The rearrangement joins TRBV6-4 to TRBJ2-2; D remains unclear. The CDR3 here is CASSEFITGELFF. For the CDR3, the DNA is TGTGCCAGCAGTGAGTTCATCACCGGGGAGCTGTTTTTT.